The present TCR beta chain was sequenced within a study of cytomegalovirus exposure and HLA in healthy donors. PCR used 60 Vbeta primers and 13 Jbeta primers. The protocol was immunoSEQ multiplex PCR, while the TCRdb copy is restricted to in-frame clones and leaves out a portion. The sample has about 160,000 clones, more than 70% seen once. V was pared by 0 bases and J by 4 bases, with 12 bases between. The CDR3 covers 15 residues. The germline V gene encodes CDR1 LGHNA and CDR2 YSLEER. This clone has more than one count but fewer than ten. Its specificity is unknown. Findings and caveats of the study: The authors listed over 150 TCR beta chains as cytomegalovirus-associated. Information on immune exposure was restricted to one variable (CMV serostatus).

The V and J genes are TRBV4-3 and TRBJ1-1, with D possibly matching TRBD1 (6 bases). The receptor was derived from a woman between 50 and 59 years old in good health and CMV-seropositive. The specimen was PBMCs. In DNA form, the CDR3 reads TGCGCCAGCAGCCAAGAATTAAGGGGGGGCACTGAAGCTTTCTTT. Protein sequence: CASSQELRGGTEAFF.